This note documents a single T cell receptor beta chain sequence. Its antigen is unidentified. CD4+CD25+CD127- Tregs, CD4+CD25- non-Tregs, CD4 and CD8 cells were sorted. This entry belongs to a study of Tregs in tolerant kidney transplant recipients. Whole-study results and caveats: Findings come from small patient numbers and require larger validation. Biological reproducibility was not directly addressed, but technical replication error appeared minimal.

The protocol was immunoSEQ multiplex PCR, while the TCRdb copy is restricted to in-frame clones and leaves out a portion. The sample lists about 68,000 clones, 84% occurring once. V was clipped by 2 bases and J by 3 bases, with 14 bases between them. Looked up from germline, CDR1 is SGHNT and CDR2 is YENEEA. This CDR3 is built from 15 residues. The chain combines TRBV11-3 with TRBJ2-7, with D perhaps matching TRBD2 (6 bases). Sequencing was carried out using CD4+ T cells from blood. The sequence was collected from a human donor in good health. The CDR3, as DNA: TGTGCCAGCAGCTTATATGGGACTGACAACTACGAGCAGTACTTC. It codes for CASSLYGTDNYEQYF.